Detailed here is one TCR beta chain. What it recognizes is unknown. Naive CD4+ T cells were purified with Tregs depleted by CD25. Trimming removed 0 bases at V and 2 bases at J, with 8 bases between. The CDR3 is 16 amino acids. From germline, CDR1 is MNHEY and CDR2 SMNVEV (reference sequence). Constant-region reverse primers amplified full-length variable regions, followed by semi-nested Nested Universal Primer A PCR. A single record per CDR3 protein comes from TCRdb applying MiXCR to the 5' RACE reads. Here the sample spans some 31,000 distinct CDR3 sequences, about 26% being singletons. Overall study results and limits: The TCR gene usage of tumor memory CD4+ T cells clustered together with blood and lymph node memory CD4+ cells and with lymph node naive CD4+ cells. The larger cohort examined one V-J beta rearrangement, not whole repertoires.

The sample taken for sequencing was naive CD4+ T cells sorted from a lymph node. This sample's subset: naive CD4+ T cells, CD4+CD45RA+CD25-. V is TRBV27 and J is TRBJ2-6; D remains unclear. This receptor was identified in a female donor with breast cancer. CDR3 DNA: TGTGCCAGCAGTTTATCGGCGGTCGCTGGGGCCAACGTCCTGACTTTC. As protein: CASSLSAVAGANVLTF.